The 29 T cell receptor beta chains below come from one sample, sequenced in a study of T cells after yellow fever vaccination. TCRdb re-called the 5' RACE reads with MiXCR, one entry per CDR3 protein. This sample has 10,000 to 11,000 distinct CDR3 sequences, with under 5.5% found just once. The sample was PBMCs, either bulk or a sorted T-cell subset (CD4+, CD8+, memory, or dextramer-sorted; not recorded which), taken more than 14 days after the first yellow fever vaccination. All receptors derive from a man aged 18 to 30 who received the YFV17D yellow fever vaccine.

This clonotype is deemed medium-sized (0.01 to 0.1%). The CDR3 region has the DNA TGCGCCAGCGGGTATGAGCAGTTCTTC. This codes for CASGYEQFF. The chain uses TRBV10-2 and TRBJ2-1; no firm D call. The germline V and J ends were trimmed by 8 bases and 8 bases, with 4 bases remaining between them. Germline-derived CDR1 and CDR2 are WSHSY and SAAADI. This CDR3 has 9 residues.

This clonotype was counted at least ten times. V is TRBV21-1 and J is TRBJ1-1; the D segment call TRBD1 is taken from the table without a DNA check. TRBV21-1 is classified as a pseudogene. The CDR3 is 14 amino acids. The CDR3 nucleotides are TGTGCCAGCAGCCCGCCGACAGTGAACACTGAAGCTTTCTTT. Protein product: CASSPPTVNTEAFF.

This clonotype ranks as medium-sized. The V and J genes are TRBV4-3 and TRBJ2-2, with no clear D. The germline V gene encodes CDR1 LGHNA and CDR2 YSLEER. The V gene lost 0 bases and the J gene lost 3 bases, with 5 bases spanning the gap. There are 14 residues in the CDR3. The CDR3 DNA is TGCGCCAGCAGCCAAGAATTTGACACCGGGGAGCTGTTTTTT. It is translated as CASSQEFDTGELFF.

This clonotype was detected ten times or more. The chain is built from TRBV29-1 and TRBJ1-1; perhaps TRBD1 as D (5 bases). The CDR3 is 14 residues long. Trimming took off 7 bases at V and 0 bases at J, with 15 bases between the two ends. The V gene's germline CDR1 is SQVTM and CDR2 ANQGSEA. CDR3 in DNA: TGCAGCGCGCGCGAGCTCAGGGTGAACACTGAAGCTTTCTTT. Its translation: CSARELRVNTEAFF. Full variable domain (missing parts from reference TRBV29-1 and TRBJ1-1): SAVISQKPSRDICQRGTSLTIQCQVDSQVTMMFWYRQQPGQSLTLIATANQGSEATYESGFVIDKFPISRPNLTFSTLTVSNMSPEDSSIYLCSARELRVNTEAFFGQGTRLTVV.

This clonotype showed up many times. The chain's CDR3 is CSARSWEQFF. DNA for the CDR3: TGCAGTGCAAGGTCATGGGAGCAGTTCTTC. The V and J genes are TRBV20-1 and TRBJ2-1; D is ambiguous. V was clipped by 6 bases and J by 10 bases, with 10 bases between them. Germline V gene data show CDR1 as DFQATT and CDR2 as SNEGSKA (reference sequence). The CDR3 sequence is 10 residues long.

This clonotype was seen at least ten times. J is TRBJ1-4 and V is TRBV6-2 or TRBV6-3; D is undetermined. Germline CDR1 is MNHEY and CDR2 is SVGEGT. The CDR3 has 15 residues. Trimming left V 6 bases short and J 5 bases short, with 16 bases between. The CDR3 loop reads CASSEHTAKNEKLFF. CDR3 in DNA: TGTGCCAGCAGCGAGCATACAGCGAAGAATGAAAAACTGTTTTTT.

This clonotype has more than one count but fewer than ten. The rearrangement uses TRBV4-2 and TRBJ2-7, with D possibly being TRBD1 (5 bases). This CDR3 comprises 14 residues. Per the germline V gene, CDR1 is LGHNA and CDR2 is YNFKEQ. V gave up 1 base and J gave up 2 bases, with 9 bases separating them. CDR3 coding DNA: TGTGCCAGCAGCCAAGGAAAAGGGGCCTACGAGCAGTACTTC. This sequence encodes CASSQGKGAYEQYF.

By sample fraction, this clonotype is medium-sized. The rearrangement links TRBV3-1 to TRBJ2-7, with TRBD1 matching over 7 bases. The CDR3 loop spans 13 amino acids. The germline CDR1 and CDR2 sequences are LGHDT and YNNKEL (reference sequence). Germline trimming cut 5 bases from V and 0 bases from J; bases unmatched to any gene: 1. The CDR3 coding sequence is TGTGCCAGCAGCGGGGACAGCTCCTACGAGCAGTACTTC. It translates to CASSGDSSYEQYF.

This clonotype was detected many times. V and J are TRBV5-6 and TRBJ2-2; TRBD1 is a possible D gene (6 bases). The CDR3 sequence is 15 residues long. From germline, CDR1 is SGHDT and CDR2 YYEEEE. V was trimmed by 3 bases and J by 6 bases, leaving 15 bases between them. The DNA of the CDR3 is TGTGCCAGCAGCTCAGAGAAACAGGGCGCCGGGGAGCTGTTTTTT. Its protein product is CASSSEKQGAGELFF.

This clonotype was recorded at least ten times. Written as DNA, the CDR3 is TGTGCCAGCAGCCAAGATCTGGTTGGTATGGTGGGGAGAACTGAAGCTTTCTTT. The encoded protein is CASSQDLVGMVGRTEAFF. The rearrangement links TRBV4-2 to TRBJ1-1; D gene uncertain. The germline V and J ends were trimmed by 0 bases and 5 bases, with 22 bases remaining between them. This CDR3 has 18 residues. Germline assignment: CDR1 LGHNA and CDR2 YNFKEQ.

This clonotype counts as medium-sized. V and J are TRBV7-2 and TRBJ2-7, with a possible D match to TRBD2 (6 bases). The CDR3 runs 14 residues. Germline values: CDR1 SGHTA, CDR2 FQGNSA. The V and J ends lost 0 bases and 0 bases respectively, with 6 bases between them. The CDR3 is CASSLADYSYEQYF. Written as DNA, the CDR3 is TGTGCCAGCAGCTTAGCGGACTACTCCTACGAGCAGTACTTC.

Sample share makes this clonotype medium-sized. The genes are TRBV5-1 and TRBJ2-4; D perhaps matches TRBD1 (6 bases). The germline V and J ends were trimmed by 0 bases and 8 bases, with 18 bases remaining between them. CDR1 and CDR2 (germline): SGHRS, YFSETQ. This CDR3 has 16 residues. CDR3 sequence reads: CASSLGALGATDIQYF. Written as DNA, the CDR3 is TGCGCCAGCAGCTTGGGGGCTTTGGGGGCGACGGACATTCAGTACTTC.

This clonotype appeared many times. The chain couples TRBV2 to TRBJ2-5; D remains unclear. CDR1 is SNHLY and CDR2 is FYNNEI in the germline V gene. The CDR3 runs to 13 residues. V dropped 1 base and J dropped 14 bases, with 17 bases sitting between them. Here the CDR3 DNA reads TGTGCCAGCAGTGAAGAGTGGTACCCGGTCGTATACTTC. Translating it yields CASSEEWYPVVYF.

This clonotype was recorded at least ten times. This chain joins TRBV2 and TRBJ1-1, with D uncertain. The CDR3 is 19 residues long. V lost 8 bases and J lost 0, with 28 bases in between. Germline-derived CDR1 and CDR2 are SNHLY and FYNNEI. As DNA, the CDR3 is TGTGCCAGCCTAGGCCCGGGTTTCAAGCGTAGAATCATGAACACTGAAGCTTTCTTT. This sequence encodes CASLGPGFKRRIMNTEAFF.

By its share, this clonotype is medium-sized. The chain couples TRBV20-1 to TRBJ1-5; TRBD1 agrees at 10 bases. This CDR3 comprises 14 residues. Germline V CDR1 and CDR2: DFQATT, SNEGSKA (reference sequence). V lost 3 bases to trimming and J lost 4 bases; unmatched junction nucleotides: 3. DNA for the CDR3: TGCAGTGCTAGTTGGACAGGGGGAAATCAGCCCCAGCATTTT. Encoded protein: CSASWTGGNQPQHF.

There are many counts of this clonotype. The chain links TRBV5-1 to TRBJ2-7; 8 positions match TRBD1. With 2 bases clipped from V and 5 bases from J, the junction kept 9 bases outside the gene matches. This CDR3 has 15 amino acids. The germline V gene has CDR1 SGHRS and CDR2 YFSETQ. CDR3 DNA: TGCGCCAGCAGCTTACAGGGACAGGCGTCCGACGAGCAGTACTTC. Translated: CASSLQGQASDEQYF. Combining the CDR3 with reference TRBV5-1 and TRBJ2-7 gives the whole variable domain KAGVTQTPRYLIKTRGQQVTLSCSPISGHRSVSWYQQTPGQGLQFLFEYFSETQRNKGNFPGRFSGRQFSNSRSEMNVSTLELGDSALYLCASSLQGQASDEQYFGPGTRLTVT.

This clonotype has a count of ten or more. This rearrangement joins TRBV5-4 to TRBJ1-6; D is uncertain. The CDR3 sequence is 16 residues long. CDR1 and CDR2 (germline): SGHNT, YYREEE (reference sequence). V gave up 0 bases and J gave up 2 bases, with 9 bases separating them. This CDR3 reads CASSLAYSTYNSPLHF. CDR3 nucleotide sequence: TGTGCCAGCAGCTTGGCCTACAGCACCTATAATTCACCCCTCCACTTT.

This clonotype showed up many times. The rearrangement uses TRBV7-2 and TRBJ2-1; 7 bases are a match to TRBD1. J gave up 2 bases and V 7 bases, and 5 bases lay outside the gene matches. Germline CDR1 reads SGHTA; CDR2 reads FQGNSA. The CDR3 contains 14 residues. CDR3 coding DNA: TGTGCCAGCAACCGACAGGGCGCCTACAATGAGCAGTTCTTC. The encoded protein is CASNRQGAYNEQFF. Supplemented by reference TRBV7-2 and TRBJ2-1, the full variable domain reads GAGVSQSPSNKVTEKGKDVELRCDPISGHTALYWYRQSLGQGLEFLIYFQGNSAPDKSGLPSDRFSAERTGGSVSTLTIQRTQQEDSAVYLCASNRQGAYNEQFFGPGTRLTVL.

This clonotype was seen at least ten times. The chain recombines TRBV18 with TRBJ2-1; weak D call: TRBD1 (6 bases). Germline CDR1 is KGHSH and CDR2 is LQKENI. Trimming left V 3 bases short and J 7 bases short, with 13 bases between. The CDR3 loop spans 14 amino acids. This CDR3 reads CASSPQSQGNEQFF. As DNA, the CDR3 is TGTGCCAGCTCACCCCAATCACAGGGTAATGAGCAGTTCTTC.

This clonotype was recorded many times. CDR3: CASSVGGTVYEQYF. The DNA for the CDR3 is TGTGCCAGCAGCGTAGGGGGGACAGTTTACGAGCAGTACTTC. J is TRBJ2-7 and V is TRBV9; 7 positions match TRBD1. There are 14 residues in the CDR3. Losses at the gene ends were 0 bases for V and 4 bases for J; bases not matched to a gene: 4. Germline V gives CDR1 SGDLS, CDR2 YYNGEE. Variable domain in full (rest from reference TRBV9 and TRBJ2-7): DSGVTQTPKHLITATGQRVTLRCSPRSGDLSVYWYQQSLDQGLQFLIQYYNGEERAKGNILERFSAQQFPDLHSELNLSSLELGDSALYFCASSVGGTVYEQYFGPGTRLTVT.

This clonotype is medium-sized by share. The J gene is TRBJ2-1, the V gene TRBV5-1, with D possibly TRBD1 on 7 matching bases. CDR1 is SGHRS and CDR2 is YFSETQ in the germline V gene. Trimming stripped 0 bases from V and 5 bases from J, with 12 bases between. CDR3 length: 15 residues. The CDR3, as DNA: TGCGCCAGCAGCTTGGGCGGGACAGCGGACAATGAGCAGTTCTTC. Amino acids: CASSLGGTADNEQFF. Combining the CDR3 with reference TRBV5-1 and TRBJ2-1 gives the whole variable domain KAGVTQTPRYLIKTRGQQVTLSCSPISGHRSVSWYQQTPGQGLQFLFEYFSETQRNKGNFPGRFSGRQFSNSRSEMNVSTLELGDSALYLCASSLGGTADNEQFFGPGTRLTVL.

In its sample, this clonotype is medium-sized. The CDR3, as DNA: TGTGCCATCAGTAGGTCACAGGGGGCAGAGACCCAGTACTTC. It is translated as CAISRSQGAETQYF. V and J are TRBV10-3 and TRBJ2-5, with 9 positions matching TRBD1. Germline V CDR1 and CDR2: ENHRY, SYGVKD. V lost 5 bases, J lost 4 bases, and 5 bases stayed unmatched. The CDR3 totals 14 residues.

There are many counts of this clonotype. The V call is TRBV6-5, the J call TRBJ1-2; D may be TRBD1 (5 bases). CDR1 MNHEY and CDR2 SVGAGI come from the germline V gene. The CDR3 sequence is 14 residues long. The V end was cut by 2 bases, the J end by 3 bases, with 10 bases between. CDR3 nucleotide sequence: TGTGCCAGCAGTTACGACAGTAACCACTATGGCTACACCTTC. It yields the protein CASSYDSNHYGYTF.

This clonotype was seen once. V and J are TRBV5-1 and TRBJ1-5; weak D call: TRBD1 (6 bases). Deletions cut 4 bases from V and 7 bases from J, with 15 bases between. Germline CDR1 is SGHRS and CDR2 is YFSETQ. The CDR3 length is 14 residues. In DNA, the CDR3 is TGCGCCAGCAGCCCGACAGGATACAAACAGCCCCAGCATTTT. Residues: CASSPTGYKQPQHF. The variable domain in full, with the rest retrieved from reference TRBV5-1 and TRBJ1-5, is KAGVTQTPRYLIKTRGQQVTLSCSPISGHRSVSWYQQTPGQGLQFLFEYFSETQRNKGNFPGRFSGRQFSNSRSEMNVSTLELGDSALYLCASSPTGYKQPQHFGDGTRLSIL.

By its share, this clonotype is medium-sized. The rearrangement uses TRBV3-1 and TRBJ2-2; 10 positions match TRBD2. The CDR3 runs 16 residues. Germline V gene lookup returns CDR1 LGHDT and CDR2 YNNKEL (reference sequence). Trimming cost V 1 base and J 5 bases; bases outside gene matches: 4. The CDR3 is CASSQGLAGATGELFF. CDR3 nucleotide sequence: TGTGCCAGCAGCCAAGGTCTAGCGGGAGCAACCGGGGAGCTGTTTTTT.

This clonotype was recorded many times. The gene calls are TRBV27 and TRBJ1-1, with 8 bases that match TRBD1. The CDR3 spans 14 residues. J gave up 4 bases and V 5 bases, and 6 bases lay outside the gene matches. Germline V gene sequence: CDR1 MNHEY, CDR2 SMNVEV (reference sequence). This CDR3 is CASSGTDRATEAFF. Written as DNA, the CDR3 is TGTGCCAGCAGTGGGACGGACAGGGCCACTGAAGCTTTCTTT.

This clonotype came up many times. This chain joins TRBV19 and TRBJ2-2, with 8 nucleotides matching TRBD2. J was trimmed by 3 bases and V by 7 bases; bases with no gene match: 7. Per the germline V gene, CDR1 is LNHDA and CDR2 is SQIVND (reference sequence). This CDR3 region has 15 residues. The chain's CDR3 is CASTSRGADTGELFF. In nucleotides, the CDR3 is TGTGCCAGTACTTCGCGGGGGGCCGACACCGGGGAGCTGTTTTTT.

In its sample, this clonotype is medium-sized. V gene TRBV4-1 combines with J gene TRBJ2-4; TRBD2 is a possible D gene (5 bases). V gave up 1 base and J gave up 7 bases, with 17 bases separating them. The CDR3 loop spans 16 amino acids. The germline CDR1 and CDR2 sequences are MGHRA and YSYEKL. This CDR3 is CASSQGVLRGRNIQYF. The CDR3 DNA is TGCGCCAGCAGCCAAGGGGTGTTACGGGGTAGGAACATTCAGTACTTC.

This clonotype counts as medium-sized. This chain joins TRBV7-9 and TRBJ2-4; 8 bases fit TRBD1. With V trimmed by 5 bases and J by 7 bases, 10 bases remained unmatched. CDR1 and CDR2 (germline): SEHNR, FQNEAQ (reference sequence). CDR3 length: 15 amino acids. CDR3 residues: CASSPQGARGNIQYF. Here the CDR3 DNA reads TGTGCCAGCAGCCCCCAGGGGGCGCGAGGCAACATTCAGTACTTC.